The 8 T cell receptor beta chains given below trace back to one sample, sequenced in a study of T cells after posttransplantation cyclophosphamide. This table comes from immunoSEQ multiplex PCR, and its TCRdb copy is limited to in-frame clones, with some not included. The table records more than 12,000 clones, under 85% of them present only once. The specimen sequenced was memory CD4+ T cells sorted from PBMCs. The source is a man between 50 and 59 years old.

On this clone: Compared with germline, one end of the junction differs, possibly owing to a read error. The chain is built from TRBV4-1 and TRBJ2-7, with 8 bases lining up with TRBD1. Germline-derived CDR1 and CDR2 are MGHRA and YSYEKL. The CDR3 spans 16 residues. CDR3 nucleotides: TGCGCCAGCAGCCAAGTTGTTGCCGGGACAGGCCAGAGATTGGACTTC. Its protein is CASSQVVAGTGQRLDF.

The chain combines TRBV30 with TRBJ2-7; D is unresolved. This CDR3 has 11 amino acids. Germline V gene lookup returns CDR1 GTSNPN and CDR2 SVGIG (reference sequence). V was cut by 2 bases and J by 3 bases, with 5 bases left in between. CDR3 coding DNA: TGTGCCTGGAGTTTAAACTACGAGCAGTACTTC. As protein: CAWSLNYEQYF. The full variable domain, completed using reference TRBV30 and TRBJ2-7, is SQTIHQWPATLVQPVGSPLSLECTVEGTSNPNLYWYRQAAGRGLQLLFYSVGIGQISSEVPQNLSASRPQDRQFILSSKKLLLSDSGFYLCAWSLNYEQYFGPGTRLTVT.

This chain links TRBV6-1 with TRBJ1-2; tentative D call: TRBD1 (6 bases). Germline V gene data show CDR1 as MNHNS and CDR2 as SASEGT. The CDR3 is 12 amino acids. V lost 10 bases and J lost 10, with 19 bases in between. CDR3 region: CATISTGSNYTF. The CDR3 nucleotides read TGTGCCACCATATCTACAGGGTCAAACTACACCTTC.

The chain couples TRBV6-1 to TRBJ2-2; D perhaps matches TRBD2 (5 bases). CDR1 is MNHNS and CDR2 is SASEGT in the germline V gene. There are 12 residues in the CDR3. Trimming removed 7 bases from V and 7 bases from J, with 10 bases in between. The CDR3 sequence is CASNIGSGELFF. In nucleotides, the CDR3 is TGTGCCAGCAACATAGGGAGCGGGGAGCTGTTTTTT.

The rearrangement uses TRBV7-8 and TRBJ2-7; TRBD1 agrees at 9 bases. Germline V lookup: CDR1 SGHVS, CDR2 FQNEAQ. The CDR3 totals 14 residues. With 7 bases clipped from V and 1 base from J, the junction kept 5 bases outside the gene matches. DNA of the CDR3: TGTGCCAGCATCCTGACAGGGGGATCCTACGAGCAGTACTTC. Amino acids: CASILTGGSYEQYF.

The chain carries TRBV18 and TRBJ2-1, with D possibly TRBD2 on 5 matching bases. There are 14 residues in the CDR3. Germline V gene sequence: CDR1 KGHSH, CDR2 LQKENI. The V and J ends lost 8 bases and 0 bases respectively, with 11 bases between them. The CDR3 loop is CASTTTNSYNEQFF. In DNA form, the CDR3 reads TGTGCCAGCACGACTACCAACTCCTACAATGAGCAGTTCTTC.

V gene TRBV6-5 combines with J gene TRBJ2-7, with a weak D call TRBD2 (5 bases). Germline CDR1 MNHEY, CDR2 SVGAGI. The CDR3 sequence is 13 residues long. Trimming left V 5 bases short and J 4 bases short, with 12 bases between. CDR3 DNA sequence: TGTGCCAGCAGTAATGGACTTACGTACGAGCAGTACTTC. The encoded protein is CASSNGLTYEQYF.

The chain employs TRBV6-5 and TRBJ2-7; perhaps TRBD2 as D (7 bases). Germline values: CDR1 MNHEY, CDR2 SVGAGI. The CDR3 runs 13 residues. V shed 1 base and J shed 8 bases, with 12 bases lying between them. CDR3 in DNA: TGTGCCAGCAGTTACTACGGGGGGCGAAAGCAGTACTTC. As protein: CASSYYGGRKQYF.